The 25 T cell receptor beta chains presented below share a single source sample, sequenced in a study of blood T cell repertoires in COVID-19 (dated by TCRdb to between 2020 and 2021). The method was the immunoSEQ multiplex PCR assay. Entries here come from immuneACCESS through TCRdb and include only in-frame sequences with V and J called. Some clones fail to appear in such tables; in the studies checked, an unresolved V gene covers under half of the shortfall, and the cause of the remainder is unknown. Recorded for this sample are about 520,000 clones; 80% to 90% of them occurred a single time. The top ten constitute 3.2% of the sample. Sequenced input: peripheral blood. All receptors come from a human donor in a cohort sampled during active COVID-19.

For this clone: This sample also contains other DNA sequences that code for the same CDR3. The gene calls are TRBV3-1 (or the pseudogene TRBV3-2) and TRBJ2-7, with 11 bases aligning to TRBD2. This CDR3 contains 15 residues. Germline V gene data show CDR1 as LGHDT and CDR2 as YNNKEL (reference sequence). With 2 bases clipped from V and 3 bases from J, the junction kept 3 bases outside the gene matches. Here the CDR3 reads CASSQLAGGGYEQYF. CDR3 sequence (DNA): TGTGCCAGCAGCCAACTAGCGGGAGGTGGCTACGAGCAGTACTTC.

The J gene is TRBJ2-1, the V gene TRBV13; D not certain. V was shortened by 4 bases and J by 2 bases, with 12 bases between the two germline ends. Germline values: CDR1 PRHDT, CDR2 FYEKMQ (reference sequence). CDR3 length: 15 amino acids. CDR3 region: CASSSYPPAYNEQFF. Here the CDR3 DNA reads TGTGCCAGCAGCTCCTACCCTCCTGCCTACAATGAGCAGTTCTTC.

As DNA, the CDR3 is TGCGCCAGCAGCCCTCGGACTAGCGACTCCTACGAGCAGTACTTC. It is translated as CASSPRTSDSYEQYF. The V call is TRBV4-1, the J call TRBJ2-7; 9 bases fit TRBD2. The germline gives CDR1 MGHRA, CDR2 YSYEKL. V lost 4 bases, J lost 0 bases, and 4 bases stayed unmatched. This CDR3 is built from 15 residues.

The genes are TRBV6-5 and TRBJ1-4; D is perhaps TRBD1 (6 bases). Deletions cut 6 bases from V and 8 bases from J, with 16 bases between. This CDR3 has 14 residues. Per germline, CDR1 MNHEY and CDR2 SVGAGI. The CDR3 nucleotides read TGTGCCAGCAGCCCGCGGGGGGCAAACGAAAAACTGTTTTTT. Translated, it gives CASSPRGANEKLFF.

The chain has TRBV9 and TRBJ2-1, with D possibly TRBD1 on 5 matching bases. The ends were cut back, 0 bases at V and 4 bases at J, with 14 bases in the middle. This CDR3 comprises 16 residues. Germline values: CDR1 SGDLS, CDR2 YYNGEE. CDR3 bases: TGTGCCAGCAGCGTAGAGGCGAGACAGCAGTACAATGAGCAGTTCTTC. Amino acids: CASSVEARQQYNEQFF.

The rearrangement links TRBV30 to TRBJ2-1; 10 bases are a match to TRBD2. Germline V gene sequence: CDR1 GTSNPN, CDR2 SVGIG (reference sequence). The CDR3 length is 14 residues. V was clipped by 1 base and J by 4 bases; unmatched bases: 1. The CDR3 sequence: CAWSELAGYNEQFF. The CDR3 bases are TGTGCCTGGAGTGAACTAGCGGGGTACAATGAGCAGTTCTTC.

V is TRBV5-1 and J is TRBJ2-3; 13 bases map to TRBD2. Germline CDR1 SGHRS, CDR2 YFSETQ. The CDR3 has 16 residues. J was trimmed by 4 bases and V by 5 bases; bases with no gene match: 7. The CDR3 spells CASRSLAGGPPDTQYF. CDR3 bases: TGCGCCAGCAGATCACTAGCGGGAGGGCCGCCAGATACGCAGTATTTT.

This sequence joins TRBV3-1 (or the pseudogene TRBV3-2) and TRBJ1-2; D possibly corresponds to TRBD1 (6 bases). V lost 0 bases, J lost 8 bases, and 13 bases lay in between. CDR3 length: 14 residues. CDR1 is LGHDT, CDR2 YNNKEL, per germline (reference sequence). CDR3 residues: CASSQEGGHKGYTF. CDR3 nucleotides: TGTGCCAGCAGCCAAGAGGGGGGGCACAAAGGCTACACCTTC.

The chain uses TRBV5-1 and TRBJ1-1, with a possible D match to TRBD1 (5 bases). Germline V gives CDR1 SGHRS, CDR2 YFSETQ. The CDR3 extends over 15 amino acids. Trimming left V 0 bases short and J 5 bases short, with 14 bases between. The CDR3 nucleotides are TGCGCCAGCAGCTTGGCGGTAGGGCAGGGAACTGAAGCTTTCTTT. Its translation is CASSLAVGQGTEAFF.

The J gene is TRBJ1-2, the V gene TRBV5-1; D gene unclear. Germline CDR1 SGHRS, CDR2 YFSETQ. This CDR3 spans 12 amino acids. Trimming pared 4 bases from V and 8 bases from J, leaving 12 bases between. CDR3 amino acids: CASSPVNSGYTF. The CDR3 DNA reads as TGCGCCAGCAGCCCGGTGAACTCCGGCTACACCTTC.

The V call is TRBV6-5, the J call TRBJ1-1, with TRBD1 as a possible D gene (5 bases). The germline CDR1 and CDR2 sequences are MNHEY and SVGAGI. This CDR3 spans 16 amino acids. V was trimmed by 0 bases and J by 4 bases, leaving 15 bases between them. CDR3 amino acids: CASSYSLGVVSTEAFF. CDR3 nucleotide sequence: TGTGCCAGCAGTTACTCTTTAGGGGTAGTTAGCACTGAAGCTTTCTTT.

The rearrangement links TRBV30 to TRBJ1-3, with 7 bases aligning to TRBD1. CDR3 size: 16 residues. Germline values: CDR1 GTSNPN, CDR2 SVGIG (reference sequence). J lost 3 bases, V lost 2 bases, and 10 bases had no gene match. CDR3 DNA: TGTGCCTGGAGTCCCCTAACAGGGGTTGGTGGAAACACCATATATTTT. Residues: CAWSPLTGVGGNTIYF.

Points on this clone: This sample also contains other DNA sequences that code for the same CDR3. J is TRBJ2-7 and V is TRBV20-1, with D maybe TRBD1 (5 bases). The germline V gene encodes CDR1 DFQATT and CDR2 SNEGSKA (reference sequence). The CDR3 has 11 amino acids. V gave up 6 bases and J gave up 2 bases, with 8 bases separating them. CDR3 protein: CSARTTYEQYF. CDR3 sequence (DNA): TGCAGTGCCCGGACAACCTACGAGCAGTACTTC.

J is TRBJ1-1 and V is TRBV4-1; the D gene is possibly TRBD1 (6 bases). Germline V gene lookup returns CDR1 MGHRA and CDR2 YSYEKL. V was cut by 0 bases and J by 1 base, with 12 bases left in between. This CDR3 contains 16 residues. In nucleotides, the CDR3 is TGCGCCAGCAGCCAAGATCGAAACAGGGCGAACACTGAAGCTTTCTTT. As protein: CASSQDRNRANTEAFF.

This clone was detected a few times. The CDR3 DNA is TGTGCCAGCAGCCAAGTACGGGGAACTGAAGCTTTCTTT. Translation: CASSQVRGTEAFF. The rearrangement uses TRBV3-1 (or the pseudogene TRBV3-2) and TRBJ1-1; no firm D call. The germline V gene encodes CDR1 LGHDT and CDR2 YNNKEL (reference sequence). The CDR3 covers 13 residues. V was cut by 1 base and J by 5 bases, with 8 bases left in between.

The rearrangement joins TRBV19 to TRBJ2-2, with TRBD1 identical over 8 bases. The CDR3 runs to 14 residues. Trimming removed 6 bases from V and 6 bases from J; junction bases left unmatched: 6. Germline CDR1 is LNHDA and CDR2 is SQIVND (reference sequence). The CDR3 DNA is TGTGCCAGTAGAAGCCGGGACAGGCCCGGGGAGCTGTTTTTT. It codes for CASRSRDRPGELFF.

This clone was found a few times. This chain uses TRBV5-5 with TRBJ2-7; no firm D call. From germline, CDR1 is SGHKS and CDR2 YYEKEE (reference sequence). Deletions cut 2 bases from V and 3 bases from J, with 12 bases between. There are 14 residues in the CDR3. The CDR3 region has the DNA TGTGCCAGCAGCTTATGGGCAGGCCACTACGAGCAGTACTTC. The encoded protein is CASSLWAGHYEQYF.

V and J are TRBV9 and TRBJ2-1; 10 nucleotides match TRBD1. The J segment lost 9 bases and the V segment lost 2 bases, leaving 8 bases of the junction unmatched. Per germline, CDR1 SGDLS and CDR2 YYNGEE. This CDR3 is built from 15 residues. This chain's CDR3 is CASSVRDRGVGEQFF. The CDR3 region has the DNA TGTGCCAGCAGCGTCCGGGACAGGGGTGTGGGTGAGCAGTTCTTC.

This clone has a single count. The CDR3 loop reads CASSFLAGDSYNEQFF. The CDR3 nucleotides read TGTGCCAGCAGCTTCCTAGCGGGAGACTCCTACAATGAGCAGTTCTTC. This chain joins TRBV9 and TRBJ2-1; 10 nucleotides match TRBD2. Losses at the gene ends were 4 bases for V and 0 bases for J; bases not matched to a gene: 4. Germline CDR1 reads SGDLS; CDR2 reads YYNGEE. This CDR3 has 16 residues.

The chain links TRBV19 to TRBJ1-1; maybe TRBD1 (5 bases). Deletions cut 3 bases from V and 5 bases from J, with 13 bases between. The CDR3 is 14 amino acids. The germline V gene encodes CDR1 LNHDA and CDR2 SQIVND (reference sequence). The CDR3 region is CASSMGGKGTEAFF. In nucleotides, the CDR3 is TGTGCCAGTAGTATGGGGGGAAAAGGGACTGAAGCTTTCTTT.

This chain joins TRBV5-1 and TRBJ2-3, with a tentative D call TRBD2 (6 bases). The CDR3 sequence is 15 residues long. Trimming stripped 5 bases from V and 3 bases from J, with 16 bases between. CDR1 and CDR2 from the germline V gene are SGHRS and YFSETQ. CDR3 sequence reads: CASSKEGSGTDTQYF. CDR3 bases: TGCGCCAGCAGTAAGGAGGGTTCAGGGACAGATACGCAGTATTTT.

The chain combines TRBV28 with TRBJ2-7, with 7 bases aligning to TRBD1. The trim removed 7 bases at V and 2 bases at J, leaving 5 bases unmatched. Germline assignment: CDR1 MDHEN and CDR2 SYDVKM. This CDR3 is built from 13 residues. The CDR3 region is CASTVDRAYEQYF. DNA for the CDR3: TGTGCCAGCACGGTCGACAGGGCCTACGAGCAGTACTTC.

This chain's CDR3 is CASTTEGRVGTQRGGDTQYF. The CDR3 nucleotides are TGTGCCAGCACCACCGAGGGGCGGGTCGGGACCCAAAGGGGGGGAGATACGCAGTATTTT. The rearrangement joins TRBV28 to TRBJ2-3; maybe TRBD2 (7 bases). The germline V gene has CDR1 MDHEN and CDR2 SYDVKM. The CDR3 extends over 20 amino acids. V lost 7 bases to trimming and J lost 5 bases, with 34 bases between them. The full variable domain, its missing parts supplied by reference TRBV28 and TRBJ2-3, is DVKVTQSSRYLVKRTGEKVFLECVQDMDHENMFWYRQDPGLGLRLIYFSYDVKMKEKGDIPEGYSVSREKKERFSLILESASTNQTSMYLCASTTEGRVGTQRGGDTQYFGPGTRLTVL.

The chain uses TRBV5-1 and TRBJ1-2; 11 nucleotides match TRBD1. From germline, CDR1 is SGHRS and CDR2 YFSETQ. V lost 4 bases and J lost 7; bases outside the gene matches: 12. CDR3 length equals 16 residues. CDR3 sequence: CASSLFGGQGARGYTF. The CDR3 region has the DNA TGCGCCAGCAGCCTCTTTGGTGGACAGGGGGCGCGTGGCTACACCTTC.

The chain uses TRBV2 and TRBJ2-2; weak D call: TRBD1 (5 bases). V lost 1 base to trimming and J lost 0 bases, with 6 bases between them. Per germline, CDR1 SNHLY and CDR2 FYNNEI. The CDR3 is 15 residues long. CDR3 sequence (DNA): TGTGCCAGCAGTGAAGGACAGACGAACACCGGGGAGCTGTTTTTT. This gives the protein CASSEGQTNTGELFF.